This T cell receptor (beta chain) came from a study of CD8 T cells in ankylosing spondylitis. Whole-study findings and limits: There was a TCR beta motif, made of fewer than 10 highly homologous variants, that appeared characteristic of ankylosing spondylitis blood. Matched ankylosing spondylitis synovial fluid reportedly contained a significantly enriched population of disease-linked clones. Relatively scarce in peripheral blood, disease-linked clones were CD8+. A number of the motif variants had already been described in reactive arthritis synovial fluid and blood.

Trimming pared 7 bases from V and 0 bases from J, leaving 12 bases between. The CDR3 sequence is 14 residues long. Germline CDR1 and CDR2: SNHLY and FYNNEI. TCRdb re-analysed the 5' RACE reads in MiXCR, keeping a single row per CDR3 protein. Of approximately 260,000 distinct CDR3 sequences listed, around 7.8% are singletons. In the case of this clonotype: Its antigen is not identified.

Sequenced input: blood, either unsorted or a sorted T cell fraction (not recorded which). The TCR comes from a male donor with ankylosing spondylitis or in good health (not recorded which). This chain connects TRBV2 to TRBJ1-1; no clear D. The CDR3 region is CASNSPGLNTEAFF. The CDR3 bases are TGTGCCAGCAATTCCCCTGGGCTGAACACTGAAGCTTTCTTT.